This T cell receptor (beta chain) was observed in a study of blood T cell repertoires in COVID-19. Study details: Sources were T cells, B-cell-depleted T cells, or PBMCs; the material itself was cDNA or gDNA.

The assay was immunoSEQ multiplex PCR, and TCRdb's table has in-frame clones only and misses some. Among under 250,000 clones listed, 83% were seen once. J lost 4 bases, V lost 4 bases, and 6 bases had no gene match. The CDR3 covers 15 residues. Germline CDR1 SGHRS, CDR2 YFSETQ. The sample taken for sequencing was peripheral blood. This TCR came from a human donor in a cohort sampled during active COVID-19. The chain links TRBV5-1 to TRBJ2-2; 8 nucleotides match TRBD1. The CDR3 spells CASSPGQGPTGELFF. In DNA form, the CDR3 reads TGCGCCAGCAGCCCCGGACAGGGACCCACCGGGGAGCTGTTTTTT.